This T cell receptor (beta chain) originates from a study of shared clonotypes between healthy human individuals. Concerning this clone: The antigen remains unidentified.

Researchers divided each subset's genomic DNA evenly across several immunoSEQ plates. Original data processing: Filtering was not the same, since immunoSEQ gave junction-only sequences without quality scores. This table comes from immunoSEQ multiplex PCR, and its TCRdb copy is limited to in-frame clones, with some not included. The D gene and trimming were derived from the DNA, and the V and J assignments and clone size from that table. The sample yields about 590,000 clones, 95% seen once. This CDR3 contains 17 residues. In germline, CDR1 is SNHLY, CDR2 FYNNEI. V gave up 3 bases and J gave up 6 bases; unmatched junction bases: 11. Broader study findings: Donor scarcity curtailed the genetic and exposure-history diversity represented herein. Naive subsets tended to show greater estimated richness than memory subsets.

Selected positively for CCR7 and CD45RO-negative, naive CD8 cells excluded terminally differentiated effector memory CD45RA+ cells. Material for sequencing was naive CD8+ T cells sorted from blood. The genes are TRBV2 and TRBJ2-2; TRBD2 matches 9 bases. The TCR originated in a woman younger than 45 in good health. The CDR3 reads CASSDPRAGGPPGELFF. DNA for the CDR3: TGTGCCAGCAGTGACCCTAGGGCGGGAGGGCCTCCCGGGGAGCTGTTTTTT.